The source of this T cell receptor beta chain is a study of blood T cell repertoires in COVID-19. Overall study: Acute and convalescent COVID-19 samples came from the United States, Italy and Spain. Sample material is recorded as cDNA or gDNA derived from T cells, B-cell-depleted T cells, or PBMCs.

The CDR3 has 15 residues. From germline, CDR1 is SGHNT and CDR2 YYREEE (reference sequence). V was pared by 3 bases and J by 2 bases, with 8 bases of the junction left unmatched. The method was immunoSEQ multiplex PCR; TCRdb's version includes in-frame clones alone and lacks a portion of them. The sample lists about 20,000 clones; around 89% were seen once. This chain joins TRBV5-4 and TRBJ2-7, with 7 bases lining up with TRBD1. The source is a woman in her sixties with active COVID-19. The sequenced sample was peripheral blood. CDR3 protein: CASSSGRDRTYEQYF. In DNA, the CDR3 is TGTGCCAGCAGCTCGGGCCGGGACAGAACCTACGAGCAGTACTTC. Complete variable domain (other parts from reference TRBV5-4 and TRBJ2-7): ETGVTQSPTHLIKTRGQQVTLRCSSQSGHNTVSWYQQALGQGPQFIFQYYREEENGRGNFPPRFSGLQFPNYSSELNVNALELDDSALYLCASSSGRDRTYEQYFGPGTRLTVT.